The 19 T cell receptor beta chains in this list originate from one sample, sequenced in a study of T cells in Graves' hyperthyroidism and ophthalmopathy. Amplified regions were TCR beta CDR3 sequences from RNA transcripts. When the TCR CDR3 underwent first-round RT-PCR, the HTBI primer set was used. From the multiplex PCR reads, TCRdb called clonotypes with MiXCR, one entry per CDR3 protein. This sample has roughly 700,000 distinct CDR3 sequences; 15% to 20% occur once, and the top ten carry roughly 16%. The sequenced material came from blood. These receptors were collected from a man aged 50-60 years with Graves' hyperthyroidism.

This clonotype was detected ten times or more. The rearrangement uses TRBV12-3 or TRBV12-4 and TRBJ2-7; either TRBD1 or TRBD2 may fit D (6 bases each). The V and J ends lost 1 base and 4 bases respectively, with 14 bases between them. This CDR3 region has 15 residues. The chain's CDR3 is CASSLDPPGAYEQYF. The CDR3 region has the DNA TGTGCCAGCAGTTTAGACCCTCCGGGGGCGTACGAGCAGTACTTC.

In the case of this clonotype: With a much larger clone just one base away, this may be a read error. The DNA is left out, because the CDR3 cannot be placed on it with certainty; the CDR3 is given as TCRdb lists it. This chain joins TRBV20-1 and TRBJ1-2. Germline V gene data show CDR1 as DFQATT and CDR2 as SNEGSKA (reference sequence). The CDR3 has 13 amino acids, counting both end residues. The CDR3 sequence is CSARDRTNYGCTF.

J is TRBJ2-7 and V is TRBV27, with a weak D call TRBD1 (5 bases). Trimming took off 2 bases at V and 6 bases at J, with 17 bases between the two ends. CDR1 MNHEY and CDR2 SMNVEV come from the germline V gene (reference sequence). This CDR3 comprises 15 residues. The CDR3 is CASSLRGRVGCEQYF. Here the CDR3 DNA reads TGTGCCAGCAGTTTAAGGGGCAGGGTAGGCTGCGAGCAGTACTTC.

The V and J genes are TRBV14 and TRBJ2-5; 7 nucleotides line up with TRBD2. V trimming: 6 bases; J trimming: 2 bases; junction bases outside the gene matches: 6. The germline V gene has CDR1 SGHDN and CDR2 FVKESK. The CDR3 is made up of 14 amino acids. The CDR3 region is CASRPSGEQETQYF. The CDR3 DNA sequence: TGTGCCAGCAGGCCTAGCGGAGAACAAGAGACCCAGTACTTC.

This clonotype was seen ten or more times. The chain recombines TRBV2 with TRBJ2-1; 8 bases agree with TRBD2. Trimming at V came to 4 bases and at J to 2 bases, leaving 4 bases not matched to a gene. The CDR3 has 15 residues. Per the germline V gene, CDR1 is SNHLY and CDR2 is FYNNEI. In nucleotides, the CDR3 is TGTGCCAGCAGTGCGCTAGCGGGTACCTACAATGAGCAGTTCTTC. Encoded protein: CASSALAGTYNEQFF. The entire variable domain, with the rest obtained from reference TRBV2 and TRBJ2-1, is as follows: EPEVTQTPSHQVTQMGQEVILRCVPISNHLYFYWYRQILGQKVEFLVSFYNNEISEKSEIFDDQFSVERPDGSNFTLKIRSTKLEDSAMYFCASSALAGTYNEQFFGPGTRLTVL.

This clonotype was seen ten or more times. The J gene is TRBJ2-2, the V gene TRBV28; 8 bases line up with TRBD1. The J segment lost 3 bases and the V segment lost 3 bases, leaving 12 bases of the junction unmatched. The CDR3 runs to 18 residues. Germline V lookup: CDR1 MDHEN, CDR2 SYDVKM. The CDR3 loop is CASSFPKRGTGYTGELFF. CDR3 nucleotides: TGTGCCAGCAGTTTCCCTAAGAGAGGGACAGGATACACCGGGGAGCTGTTTTTT.

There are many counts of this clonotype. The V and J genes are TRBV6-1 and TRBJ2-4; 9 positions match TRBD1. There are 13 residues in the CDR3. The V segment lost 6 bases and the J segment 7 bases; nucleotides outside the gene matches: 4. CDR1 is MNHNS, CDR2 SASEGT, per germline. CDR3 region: CASSVDRGNIQYF. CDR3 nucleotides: TGTGCCAGCAGCGTAGACAGGGGGAACATTCAGTACTTC.

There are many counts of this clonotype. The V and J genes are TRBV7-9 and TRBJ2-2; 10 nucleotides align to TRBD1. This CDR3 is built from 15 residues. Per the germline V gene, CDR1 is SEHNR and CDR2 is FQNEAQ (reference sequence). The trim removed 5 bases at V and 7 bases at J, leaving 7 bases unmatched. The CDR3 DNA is TGTGCCAGCAGCGTGGGACAGGGGACGGACGGGGAGCTGTTTTTT. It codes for CASSVGQGTDGELFF.

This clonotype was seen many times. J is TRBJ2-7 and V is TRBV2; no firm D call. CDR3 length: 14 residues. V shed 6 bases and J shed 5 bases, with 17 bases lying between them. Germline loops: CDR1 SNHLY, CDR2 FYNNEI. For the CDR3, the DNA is TGTGCCAGCAGCGATTTCGATAACGACGACGAGCAGTACTTC. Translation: CASSDFDNDDEQYF.

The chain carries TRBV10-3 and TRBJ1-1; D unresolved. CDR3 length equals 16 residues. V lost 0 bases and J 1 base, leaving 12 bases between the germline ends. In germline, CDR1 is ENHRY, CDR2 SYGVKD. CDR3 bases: TGTGCCATCAGTGAGTCGTCTACAGTTCAGAACACTGAAGCTTTCTTT. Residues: CAISESSTVQNTEAFF.

CDR3: CASSFSQGPTEAFF. In DNA, the CDR3 is TGTGCCAGCAGCTTTTCACAGGGACCAACGGAAGCTTTCTTT. The genes are TRBV13 and TRBJ1-1; D possibly corresponds to TRBD1 (6 bases). In germline, CDR1 is PRHDT, CDR2 FYEKMQ (reference sequence). This CDR3 is built from 14 residues. V shed 3 bases and J shed 8 bases, with 16 bases lying between them.

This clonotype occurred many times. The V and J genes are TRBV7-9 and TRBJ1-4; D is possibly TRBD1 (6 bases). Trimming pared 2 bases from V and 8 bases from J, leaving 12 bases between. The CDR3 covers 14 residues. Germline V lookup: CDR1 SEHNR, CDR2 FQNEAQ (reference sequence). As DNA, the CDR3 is TGTGCCAGCAGCTTAAAAGGACAGACAGAAAAACTGTTTTTT. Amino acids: CASSLKGQTEKLFF.

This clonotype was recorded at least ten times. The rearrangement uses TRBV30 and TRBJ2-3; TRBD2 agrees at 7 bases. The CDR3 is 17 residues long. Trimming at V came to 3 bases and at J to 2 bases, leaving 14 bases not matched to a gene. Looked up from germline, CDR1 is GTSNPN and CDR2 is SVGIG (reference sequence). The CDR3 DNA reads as TGTGCCTGGAGGGGGGTCGGGGTAGCGGGCTACACAGATACGCAGTATTTT. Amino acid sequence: CAWRGVGVAGYTDTQYF.

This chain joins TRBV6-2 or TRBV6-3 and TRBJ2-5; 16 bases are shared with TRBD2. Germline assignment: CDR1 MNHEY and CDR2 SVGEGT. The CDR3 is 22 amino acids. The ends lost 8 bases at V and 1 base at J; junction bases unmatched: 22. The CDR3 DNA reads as TGTGCCAGCGGGAGAGTTGCTCCAAACGCCGGGACTAGCGGGAGGGCCCAAGAGACCCAGTACTTC. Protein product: CASGRVAPNAGTSGRAQETQYF.

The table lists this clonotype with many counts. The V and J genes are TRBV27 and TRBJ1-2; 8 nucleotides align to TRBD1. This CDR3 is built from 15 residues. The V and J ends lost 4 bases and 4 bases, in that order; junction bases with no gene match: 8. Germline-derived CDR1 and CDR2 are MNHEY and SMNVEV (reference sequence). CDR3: CASSSWQGASYGYTF. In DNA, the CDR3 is TGTGCCAGCAGTTCCTGGCAGGGGGCGTCCTATGGCTACACCTTC.

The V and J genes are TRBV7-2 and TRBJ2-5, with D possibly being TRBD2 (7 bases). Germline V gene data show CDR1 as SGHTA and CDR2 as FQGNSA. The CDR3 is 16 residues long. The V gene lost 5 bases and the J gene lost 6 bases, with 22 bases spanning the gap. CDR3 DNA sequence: TGTGCCAGCAGCCTCGAGGGGGGGGCCCATCTGAAGACCCAGTACTTC. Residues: CASSLEGGAHLKTQYF.

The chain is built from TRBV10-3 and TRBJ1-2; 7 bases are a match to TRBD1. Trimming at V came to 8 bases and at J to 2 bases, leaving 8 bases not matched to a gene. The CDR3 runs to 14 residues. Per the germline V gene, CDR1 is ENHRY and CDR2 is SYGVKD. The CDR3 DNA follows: TGTGCCATCGCCAGGGGGACCGCGAACTATGGCTACACCTTC. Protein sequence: CAIARGTANYGYTF.

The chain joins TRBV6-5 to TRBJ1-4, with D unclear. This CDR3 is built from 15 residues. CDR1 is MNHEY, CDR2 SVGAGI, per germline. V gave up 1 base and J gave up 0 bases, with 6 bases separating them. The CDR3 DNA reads TGTGCCAGCAGTTACTTACTTACAACTAATGAAAAACTGTTTTTT. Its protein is CASSYLLTTNEKLFF.

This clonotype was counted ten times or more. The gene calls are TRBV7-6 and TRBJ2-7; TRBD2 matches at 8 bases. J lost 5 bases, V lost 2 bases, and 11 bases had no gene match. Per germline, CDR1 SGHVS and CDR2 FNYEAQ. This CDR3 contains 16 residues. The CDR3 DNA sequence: TGTGCCAGCAGCTTAAAGCGTCCGGGAGGGCCCCACGAGCAGTACTTC. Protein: CASSLKRPGGPHEQYF.